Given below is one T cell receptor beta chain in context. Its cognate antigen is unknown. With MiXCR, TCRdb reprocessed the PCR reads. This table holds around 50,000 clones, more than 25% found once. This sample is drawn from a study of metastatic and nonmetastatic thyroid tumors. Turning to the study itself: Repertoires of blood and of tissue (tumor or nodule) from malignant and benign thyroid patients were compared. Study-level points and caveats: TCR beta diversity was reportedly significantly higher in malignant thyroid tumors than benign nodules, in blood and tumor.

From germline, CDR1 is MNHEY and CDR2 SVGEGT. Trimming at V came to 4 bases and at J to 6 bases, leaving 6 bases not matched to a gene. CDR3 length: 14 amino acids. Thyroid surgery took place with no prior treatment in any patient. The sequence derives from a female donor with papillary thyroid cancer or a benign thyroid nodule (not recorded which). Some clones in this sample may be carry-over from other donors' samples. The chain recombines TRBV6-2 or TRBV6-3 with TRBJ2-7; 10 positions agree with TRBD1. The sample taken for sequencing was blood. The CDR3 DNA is TGTGCCAGCAGTTCGGGACAGGGGAGTTCCGAGCAGTACTTC. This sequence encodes CASSSGQGSSEQYF.